This T cell receptor (beta chain) emerged from a study of Graves' ophthalmopathy and Graves' hyperthyroidism. Using RNA transcripts, the TCR beta CDR3 regions were amplified. HTBI primers served in a first-round RT-PCR, which a second-round multiplex PCR followed. One entry per CDR3 protein, called by TCRdb with MiXCR from the multiplex PCR reads. The sample carries roughly 600,000 distinct CDR3 sequences, approximately 37% recorded once. V shed 7 bases and J shed 4 bases, with 14 bases lying between them. Germline lookup yields CDR1 SQVTM and CDR2 ANQGSEA. The CDR3 extends over 13 amino acids. Input material: peripheral blood or thyroid tissue (not recorded which). The chain couples TRBV29-1 to TRBJ2-1; possibly TRBD2 for D (7 bases). The source is an adult man with Graves' hyperthyroidism. The CDR3 loop reads CSGRGGGYNEQFF. The CDR3 DNA reads TGCAGCGGCAGGGGCGGGGGTTACAATGAGCAGTTCTTC.